The 4 T cell receptor beta chains below were found in one sample sequenced in a study of T cell repertoires in cytomegalovirus infection. The antigens of these receptors remain unknown. A single record per CDR3 protein comes from TCRdb applying MiXCR to the reads. In the table there are approximately 110,000 distinct CDR3 sequences, over 30% of which are singletons. The sample here was CD8+ T cells from cultured PBMCs, taken from culture after CMV antigen stimulation. The origin of the receptors is a human donor in good health (CMV status not recorded). Some clones in this sample may be carry-over from other donors' samples.

The rearrangement joins TRBV7-2 to TRBJ2-7, with D tentatively TRBD1 (5 bases). Germline loops: CDR1 SGHTA, CDR2 FQGNSA. The V end was cut by 2 bases, the J end by 3 bases, with 11 bases between. The CDR3 sequence is 14 residues long. The CDR3 here is CASSLTVQGYEQYF. The CDR3 DNA is TGTGCCAGCAGCTTAACTGTGCAGGGCTACGAGCAGTACTTC.

Only a few counts were recorded for this clonotype. The rearrangement uses TRBV7-8 and TRBJ2-1; D unresolved. V was pared by 3 bases and J by 0 bases, with 9 bases between. The germline V gene encodes CDR1 SGHVS and CDR2 FQNEAQ. This CDR3 comprises 15 residues. The CDR3 here is CASSFLLSSYNEQFF. DNA of the CDR3: TGTGCCAGCAGCTTTCTTCTGAGCTCCTACAATGAGCAGTTCTTC.

This rearrangement joins TRBV27 to TRBJ2-2; 8 nucleotides align to TRBD1. CDR1 is MNHEY and CDR2 is SMNVEV in the germline V gene (reference sequence). V shed 7 bases and J 0 bases; nucleotides not matched to a gene: 7. The CDR3 extends over 16 amino acids. CDR3 sequence reads: CASNMGQVPNTGELFF. The CDR3 region has the DNA TGTGCCAGCAATATGGGACAGGTCCCGAACACCGGGGAGCTGTTTTTT.

The sample holds many counts of this clonotype. The chain is built from TRBV11-1 and TRBJ2-7; 14 nucleotides line up with TRBD2. J lost 4 bases, V lost 1 base, and 6 bases had no gene match. Germline values: CDR1 SGHAT, CDR2 FQDESV (reference sequence). The CDR3 totals 17 residues. Here the CDR3 reads CASSLGGLAGDPYEQYF. In nucleotides, the CDR3 is TGTGCCAGCAGCTTAGGGGGACTAGCGGGGGACCCGTACGAGCAGTACTTC.